Following are 13 T cell receptor beta chains from one sample sequenced in a study of cytomegalovirus exposure and HLA in healthy donors. The table came from immunoSEQ multiplex PCR; TCRdb's copy has only in-frame clones and leaves some out. Among around 300,000 clones, more than 75% were seen once, and the ten largest hold approximately 0.88%. Input material: PBMCs. These receptors came from a woman under 30 in good health and CMV-seronegative.

The chain recombines TRBV28 with TRBJ2-7; D might be TRBD1 (6 bases). Trimming removed 6 bases from V and 4 bases from J, with 10 bases in between. CDR3 size: 12 residues. Germline V lookup: CDR1 MDHEN, CDR2 SYDVKM. CDR3 DNA: TGTGCCAGCAGCGAACAGGGTTACGAGCAGTACTTC. This gives the protein CASSEQGYEQYF.

V usage is TRBV28 and J usage is TRBJ1-2; D perhaps matches TRBD1 (5 bases). CDR1 is MDHEN and CDR2 is SYDVKM in the germline V gene. V gave up 6 bases and J gave up 4 bases, with 9 bases separating them. This CDR3 is 12 amino acids long. DNA for the CDR3: TGTGCCAGCAGAGCAGGGTCCTATGGCTACACCTTC. Protein sequence: CASRAGSYGYTF.

V gene TRBV11-2 combines with J gene TRBJ2-7; TRBD2 matches 9 bases. The CDR3 extends over 17 amino acids. Germline V lookup: CDR1 SGHAT, CDR2 FQNNGV. Unmatched junction bases numbered 11, after V lost 5 bases and J lost 0 bases. CDR3 DNA: TGTGCCAGCAGCCCCCCCAGGGGCGGGAGGGCCTCCTACGAGCAGTACTTC. Translating it yields CASSPPRGGRASYEQYF.

V and J are TRBV7-9 and TRBJ2-7, with TRBD1 as a possible D gene (6 bases). CDR1 and CDR2 from the germline V gene are SEHNR and FQNEAQ (reference sequence). The CDR3 runs to 14 residues. The V end lost 5 bases, the J end lost 3 bases, and 14 bases lay between the germline ends. DNA for the CDR3: TGTGCCAGCAGCCTCGGACAGTCGGGCTACGAGCAGTACTTC. Translated: CASSLGQSGYEQYF.

The J gene is TRBJ1-2, the V gene TRBV4-2; 8 nucleotides match TRBD1. CDR1 LGHNA and CDR2 YNFKEQ come from the germline V gene. The CDR3 is 18 residues long. The V and J ends lost 0 bases and 3 bases, in that order; junction bases with no gene match: 12. The CDR3 loop reads CASSQEALFTGGDYGYTF. Here the CDR3 DNA reads TGTGCCAGCAGCCAAGAGGCTCTTTTTACAGGGGGGGACTATGGCTACACCTTC.

The chain couples TRBV2 to TRBJ1-2; TRBD1 matches at 9 bases. Trimming took 8 bases from V and 4 from J; bases not matched to a gene: 17. CDR1 is SNHLY and CDR2 is FYNNEI in the germline V gene. There are 17 residues in the CDR3. Written as DNA, the CDR3 is TGTGCCAGCGGACCAATGACAGGGGGAGAAGCGGTCTATGGCTACACCTTC. Translation gives CASGPMTGGEAVYGYTF.

The chain joins TRBV6-1 to TRBJ1-2; 7 bases match TRBD1. CDR3 length equals 14 residues. CDR1 MNHNS and CDR2 SASEGT come from the germline V gene. J lost 5 bases, V lost 8 bases, and 11 bases had no gene match. CDR3 DNA sequence: TGTGCCAGCTCTCTCGGGACAGCTTTTTATGGCTACACCTTC. Residues: CASSLGTAFYGYTF.

This chain uses TRBV28 with TRBJ2-7, with 10 bases matching TRBD1. The CDR3 loop spans 12 amino acids. Germline values: CDR1 MDHEN, CDR2 SYDVKM. The CDR3 bases are TGTGCGTGGGGGACAGGGGCCCACGAGCAGTACTTC. It is translated as CAWGTGAHEQYF.

The chain uses TRBV5-6 and TRBJ2-2; D unresolved. Trimming removed 6 bases from V and 5 bases from J, with 11 bases in between. The CDR3 is 13 amino acids. Germline CDR1 SGHDT, CDR2 YYEEEE. CDR3 coding DNA: TGTGCCAGCATCCCCGGCGGTACCGGGGAGCTGTTTTTT. It codes for CASIPGGTGELFF.

This chain joins TRBV4-1 and TRBJ2-5; tentative D call: TRBD2 (5 bases). Trimming left V 2 bases short and J 4 bases short, with 11 bases between. This CDR3 spans 14 amino acids. Germline V gene data show CDR1 as MGHRA and CDR2 as YSYEKL. The CDR3: CASSQLAISETQYF. CDR3 DNA sequence: TGCGCCAGCAGCCAACTAGCTATATCAGAGACCCAGTACTTC.

In the case of this clone: The junction and the germline gene differ at one end; a read error may be behind it. The chain is built from TRBV28 and TRBJ2-7; the D is unclear. The CDR3 spans 12 residues. Germline assignment: CDR1 MDHEN and CDR2 SYDVKM. Here the CDR3 DNA reads TGTGCCACCAGTTCACGGTCCTACGAGCAGTACTTC. It translates to CATSSRSYEQYF.

The chain couples TRBV13 to TRBJ2-7, with TRBD2 identical over 11 bases. Per germline, CDR1 PRHDT and CDR2 FYEKMQ (reference sequence). The CDR3 is 15 residues long. Unmatched junction bases numbered 9, after V lost 4 bases and J lost 7 bases. CDR3 DNA: TGTGCCAGCAGCTCCGGGACTAGCGGTGTACGGGAGCAGTACTTC. It codes for CASSSGTSGVREQYF.

Notes on this clone: The junction shows a germline mismatch at one end, possibly a read error. The J gene is TRBJ2-2, the V gene TRBV11-2, with TRBD2 identical over 9 bases. The V gene's germline CDR1 is SGHAT and CDR2 FQNNGV. The CDR3 spans 16 residues. This CDR3 is CASSRGSSGNSGELFF. CDR3 bases: TGTGCCAGCAGCCGGGGATCTAGCGGGAACTCCGGGGAGCTGTTTTTT.